These 30 T cell receptor beta chains were sequenced from one sample in a study of radiotherapy plus CTLA-4 blockade in lung cancer. Here immunoSEQ multiplex PCR was the method, and the copy in TCRdb shows in-frame clones only, minus some. The sample has more than 95,000 clones; about four fifths are singletons. The sequences come from peripheral blood, collected from a patient treated with radiotherapy plus ipilimumab. The receptors come from a human donor with non-small cell lung cancer who had a partial response to radiotherapy plus ipilimumab. Some clones in this sample may be carry-over from other donors' samples.

The chain couples TRBV2 to TRBJ2-7, with D possibly being TRBD2 (5 bases). This CDR3 is built from 14 residues. Germline CDR1 is SNHLY and CDR2 is FYNNEI. The V end was cut by 0 bases, the J end by 1 base, with 7 bases between. CDR3 protein: CASSEARTSYEQYF. CDR3 in DNA: TGTGCCAGCAGTGAAGCGCGGACTTCCTACGAGCAGTACTTC.

The chain uses TRBV4-1 and TRBJ2-1; 9 nucleotides match TRBD2. CDR1 and CDR2 (germline): MGHRA, YSYEKL. The CDR3 totals 16 residues. With V trimmed by 8 bases and J by 8 bases, 16 bases remained unmatched. The DNA for the CDR3 is TGCGCCAGCGGTTCGCGGGGGGGGGTCTCTCTGGATGAGCAGTTCTTC. Translation gives CASGSRGGVSLDEQFF.

The chain couples TRBV27 to TRBJ2-7, with 7 bases fitting TRBD2. The V segment lost 1 base and the J segment 3 bases; nucleotides outside the gene matches: 6. The CDR3 is made up of 15 amino acids. Germline assignment: CDR1 MNHEY and CDR2 SMNVEV (reference sequence). The CDR3 reads CASSLFGGSGYEQYF. The DNA for the CDR3 is TGTGCCAGCAGTTTATTCGGCGGGAGTGGCTACGAGCAGTACTTC.

V gene TRBV28 combines with J gene TRBJ1-2; 8 bases align to TRBD1. CDR3 length equals 13 residues. The V gene's germline CDR1 is MDHEN and CDR2 SYDVKM. V trimming: 4 bases; J trimming: 8 bases; junction bases outside the gene matches: 6. The CDR3 coding sequence is TGTGCCAGCAGTTGGGACAGGACGAGGGGCTACACCTTC. It encodes CASSWDRTRGYTF.

The chain joins TRBV7-2 to TRBJ2-1, with D perhaps TRBD2 (5 bases). CDR1 and CDR2 from the germline V gene are SGHTA and FQGNSA. V lost 3 bases, J lost 5 bases, and 11 bases lay in between. This CDR3 is built from 14 residues. In DNA form, the CDR3 reads TGTGCCAGCAGCTTTTTACAGACTAACAATGAGCAGTTCTTC. It yields the protein CASSFLQTNNEQFF.

This clone was observed a single time. The chain uses TRBV6-1 and TRBJ1-2, with D possibly matching TRBD1 (5 bases). Germline assignment: CDR1 MNHNS and CDR2 SASEGT. The CDR3 is made up of 18 amino acids. The V gene lost 4 bases and the J gene lost 1 base, with 22 bases spanning the gap. CDR3 DNA: TGTGCCAGCAGTGTCCATCGACAGAATGGGGCCTTTAACTATGGCTACACCTTC. Translation: CASSVHRQNGAFNYGYTF.

This CDR3 is CASSHPGLTDTQYF. In DNA, the CDR3 is TGTGCCAGCAGTCACCCGGGTCTGACAGATACGCAGTATTTT. J is TRBJ2-3 and V is TRBV28; D is undetermined. The germline V and J ends were trimmed by 5 bases and 3 bases, with 12 bases remaining between them. The CDR3 covers 14 residues. CDR1 is MDHEN, CDR2 SYDVKM, per germline. Full variable domain (rest looked up from reference TRBV28 and TRBJ2-3): DVKVTQSSRYLVKRTGEKVFLECVQDMDHENMFWYRQDPGLGLRLIYFSYDVKMKEKGDIPEGYSVSREKKERFSLILESASTNQTSMYLCASSHPGLTDTQYFGPGTRLTVL.

CDR3 DNA sequence: TGTGCCAGCAGCTCAGCCCCGGACAGGCCATACACCTTC. It codes for CASSSAPDRPYTF. The chain links TRBV7-2 to TRBJ1-2; 7 positions match TRBD1. CDR1 and CDR2 (germline): SGHTA, FQGNSA. The CDR3 sequence is 13 residues long. Losses at the gene ends were 4 bases for V and 11 bases for J; bases not matched to a gene: 10.

The chain joins TRBV5-1 to TRBJ2-3; 7 nucleotides agree with TRBD2. This CDR3 region has 14 residues. Germline V gene lookup returns CDR1 SGHRS and CDR2 YFSETQ. J was trimmed by 6 bases and V by 4 bases; bases with no gene match: 8. The CDR3 spells CASSEGTTSDTQYF. DNA for the CDR3: TGCGCCAGCAGCGAAGGGACTACCTCCGATACGCAGTATTTT.

The DNA of the CDR3 is TGTGCCAGCAGCCCAGGGACTAGCGGAAACAATGAGCAGTTCTTC. Protein product: CASSPGTSGNNEQFF. V and J are TRBV9 and TRBJ2-1; 11 positions match TRBD2. Germline values: CDR1 SGDLS, CDR2 YYNGEE. The junction had 5 bases not matched to a gene; V was cut back by 4 bases and J by 5 bases. The CDR3 has 15 residues.

This clone was seen once. This chain joins TRBV4-1 and TRBJ1-5, with 7 bases aligning to TRBD1. V lost 4 bases and J lost 4; bases outside the gene matches: 7. Germline CDR1 reads MGHRA; CDR2 reads YSYEKL. The CDR3 sequence is 15 residues long. CDR3 amino acids: CASSRDRESNQPQHF. The CDR3 DNA sequence: TGCGCCAGCAGCCGGGACAGAGAATCGAATCAGCCCCAGCATTTT.

This clone came up a few times. The J gene is TRBJ2-3, the V gene TRBV7-9, with 15 bases aligning to TRBD2. Germline trimming cut 5 bases from V and 0 bases from J; bases unmatched to any gene: 6. Germline V gene lookup returns CDR1 SEHNR and CDR2 FQNEAQ (reference sequence). The length of the CDR3 is 18 residues. CDR3 sequence: CASSEPGLAGGSTDTQYF. CDR3 bases: TGTGCCAGCAGCGAGCCGGGACTAGCGGGGGGTAGCACAGATACGCAGTATTTT.

This clone was detected a few times. The chain recombines TRBV28 with TRBJ2-3; 10 bases align to TRBD2. The CDR3 covers 15 residues. CDR1 MDHEN and CDR2 SYDVKM come from the germline V gene. V trimming: 2 bases; J trimming: 4 bases; junction bases outside the gene matches: 3. CDR3: CASSLERGGSDTQYF. CDR3 bases: TGTGCCAGCAGTTTAGAGCGGGGGGGATCAGATACGCAGTATTTT. Full variable domain (rest looked up from reference TRBV28 and TRBJ2-3): DVKVTQSSRYLVKRTGEKVFLECVQDMDHENMFWYRQDPGLGLRLIYFSYDVKMKEKGDIPEGYSVSREKKERFSLILESASTNQTSMYLCASSLERGGSDTQYFGPGTRLTVL.

The count of this clone is one. The chain recombines TRBV28 with TRBJ2-1; 11 nucleotides line up with TRBD2. The CDR3 runs 17 residues. Germline lookup yields CDR1 MDHEN and CDR2 SYDVKM. The junction had 14 bases not matched to a gene; V was cut back by 5 bases and J by 8 bases. The CDR3 DNA reads TGTGCCAGCAGTCCCCGACTAGCGGGGAGACCTCTTCATGAGCAGTTCTTC. It translates to CASSPRLAGRPLHEQFF.

The table lists this clone with a count of one. The V call is TRBV15, the J call TRBJ2-3, with 10 nucleotides matching TRBD2. The CDR3 has 17 residues. J lost 6 bases, V lost 0 bases, and 9 bases had no gene match. Germline-derived CDR1 and CDR2 are LNHNV and YYDKDF (reference sequence). The CDR3 loop is CATSRELTSGAGDTQYF. The CDR3 nucleotides read TGTGCCACCAGCAGAGAACTTACTAGCGGGGCTGGGGATACGCAGTATTTT. The full variable domain, with the rest looked up from reference TRBV15 and TRBJ2-3, is DAMVIQNPRYQVTQFGKPVTLSCSQTLNHNVMYWYQQKSSQAPKLLFHYYDKDFNNEADTPDNFQSRRPNTSFCFLDIRSPGLGDTAMYLCATSRELTSGAGDTQYFGPGTRLTVL.

This clone is a singleton in its sample. The chain carries TRBV19 and TRBJ2-7; 8 nucleotides align to TRBD1. The CDR3 has 13 residues. Germline CDR1 and CDR2: LNHDA and SQIVND (reference sequence). The junction had 5 bases not matched to a gene; V was cut back by 6 bases and J by 4 bases. CDR3 coding DNA: TGTGCCAGTAGCGCTGACAGGGGTTACGAGCAGTACTTC. This sequence encodes CASSADRGYEQYF.

There are a few counts of this clone. Germline and junction disagree at one end, which may indicate a read error. This chain uses TRBV23-1 with TRBJ2-1; no firm D call. TRBV23-1 is an open reading frame, and its role is uncertain. This CDR3 has 8 residues. Written as DNA, the CDR3 is TGCGCCAGCCCCCCCAGCGTCTTC. Translation gives CASPPSVF.

The genes are TRBV12-5 and TRBJ1-1; TRBD1 aligns across 9 bases. CDR1 is LGHNT, CDR2 FRNRAP, per germline. After removal of 0 bases from V and 6 bases from J, the junction contained 5 bases not matched to a gene. This CDR3 spans 15 amino acids. Here the CDR3 DNA reads TGTGCTAGTGGTTTGGTAAGGACAGGGGACCCTGAAGCTTTCTTT. It codes for CASGLVRTGDPEAFF. The variable domain in full, with the rest retrieved from reference TRBV12-5 and TRBJ1-1, is DARVTQTPRHKVTEMGQEVTMRCQPILGHNTVFWYRQTMMQGLELLAYFRNRAPLDDSGMPKDRFSAEMPDATLATLKIQPSEPRDSAVYFCASGLVRTGDPEAFFGQGTRLTVV.

The V gene is TRBV5-4, the J gene TRBJ1-2; 9 positions match TRBD1. Trimming cost V 5 bases and J 4 bases; bases outside gene matches: 6. The CDR3 extends over 14 amino acids. Germline loops: CDR1 SGHNT, CDR2 YYREEE (reference sequence). The CDR3 here is CASRAQTGGYGYTF. The CDR3 DNA sequence: TGTGCCAGCAGAGCCCAGACAGGGGGCTATGGCTACACCTTC.

The rearrangement links TRBV9 to TRBJ2-1; the match to TRBD2 covers 11 bases. J was trimmed by 0 bases and V by 0 bases; bases with no gene match: 8. There are 19 residues in the CDR3. Looked up from germline, CDR1 is SGDLS and CDR2 is YYNGEE. CDR3 coding DNA: TGTGCCAGCAGCGTAGGACTAGCGGGGAAGACAAGCTCCTACAATGAGCAGTTCTTC. Translated, it gives CASSVGLAGKTSSYNEQFF.

The chain couples TRBV30 to TRBJ2-7; 10 bases align to TRBD1. V shed 1 base and J 4 bases; nucleotides not matched to a gene: 1. This CDR3 comprises 13 residues. Germline V CDR1 and CDR2: GTSNPN, SVGIG (reference sequence). Written as DNA, the CDR3 is TGTGCCTGGAGTGCGGGACAGGGGTACGAGCAGTACTTC. Encoded protein: CAWSAGQGYEQYF. Using reference TRBV30 and TRBJ2-7 for the parts outside the CDR3, the full variable domain is SQTIHQWPATLVQPVGSPLSLECTVEGTSNPNLYWYRQAAGRGLQLLFYSVGIGQISSEVPQNLSASRPQDRQFILSSKKLLLSDSGFYLCAWSAGQGYEQYFGPGTRLTVT.

This clone was counted a single time. This rearrangement joins TRBV11-2 to TRBJ2-1, with D unresolved. V lost 3 bases and J lost 3, with 6 bases in between. Germline CDR1 is SGHAT and CDR2 is FQNNGV. CDR3 length: 13 amino acids. This CDR3 is CASSFPHYNEQFF. The DNA of the CDR3 is TGTGCCAGCAGCTTCCCCCACTACAATGAGCAGTTCTTC.

The V and J genes are TRBV5-1 and TRBJ2-3, with 13 bases aligning to TRBD2. The CDR3 totals 16 residues. The germline CDR1 and CDR2 sequences are SGHRS and YFSETQ. The junction had 4 bases not matched to a gene; V was cut back by 4 bases and J by 2 bases. CDR3 nucleotide sequence: TGCGCCAGCAGCCGACTAGCGGGAGGATCCACAGATACGCAGTATTTT. Its protein is CASSRLAGGSTDTQYF.

The gene calls are TRBV5-8 and TRBJ1-2; D gene uncertain. Between the trimmed V and J ends, which lost 2 bases and 2 bases, there was a span of 13 bases. The V gene's germline CDR1 is SGHTS and CDR2 YDEGEE. The CDR3 consists of 15 residues. DNA of the CDR3: TGTGCCAGCAGCTTAGAAGGAGGAATCAACTATGGCTACACCTTC. Its protein product is CASSLEGGINYGYTF.

This rearrangement joins TRBV7-7 to TRBJ1-1, with a possible D match to TRBD1 (5 bases). This CDR3 region has 13 residues. Germline-derived CDR1 and CDR2 are SSHAT and FNYEAQ (reference sequence). Trimming cost V 5 bases and J 0 bases, with 7 bases left between them. In nucleotides, the CDR3 is TGTGCCAGCAGCATGACAGTGAACACTGAAGCTTTCTTT. Its protein product is CASSMTVNTEAFF.

V and J are TRBV6-5 and TRBJ1-6; no reliable D call. The CDR3 spans 12 residues. Trimming removed 6 bases from V and 7 bases from J, with 7 bases in between. In germline, CDR1 is MNHEY, CDR2 SVGAGI. The CDR3 loop is CASRTGNSPLHF. The CDR3, as DNA: TGTGCCAGCAGGACCGGGAATTCACCCCTCCACTTT.

To note about this clone: The sample holds other DNA sequences that translate to the same CDR3. The chain combines TRBV7-9 with TRBJ1-1; D is undetermined. CDR3 length: 13 amino acids. The germline V gene encodes CDR1 SEHNR and CDR2 FQNEAQ (reference sequence). V was cut by 1 base and J by 1 base, with 4 bases left in between. The CDR3 loop is CASSLGQNTEAFF. CDR3 nucleotide sequence: TGTGCCAGCAGCTTAGGGCAGAACACTGAAGCTTTCTTT.

This sequence joins TRBV28 and TRBJ2-1; 8 nucleotides agree with TRBD2. The CDR3 spans 15 residues. The germline V gene has CDR1 MDHEN and CDR2 SYDVKM. Germline trimming cut 6 bases from V and 0 bases from J; bases unmatched to any gene: 4. The CDR3 bases are TGTGCCAGCAGCCAAACTAGCGGCTCCTACAATGAGCAGTTCTTC. Translation: CASSQTSGSYNEQFF.

In this sample, this clone turned up a few times. The genes are TRBV7-3 and TRBJ2-1; no definite D call. V lost 4 bases and J lost 9, with 16 bases in between. From germline, CDR1 is SGHTA and CDR2 FQGTGA. The CDR3 sequence is 14 residues long. The CDR3: CASSSRQAPREQFF. The CDR3 DNA follows: TGTGCCAGCAGCTCCCGACAAGCCCCCCGTGAGCAGTTCTTC.

J is TRBJ2-1 and V is TRBV18; 9 bases are shared with TRBD1. The J segment lost 8 bases and the V segment lost 3 bases, leaving 14 bases of the junction unmatched. Germline assignment: CDR1 KGHSH and CDR2 LQKENI. The CDR3 length is 17 residues. The CDR3 reads CASSPPRDRVSGDEQFF. CDR3 DNA: TGTGCCAGCTCACCGCCCCGGGACAGGGTTTCGGGGGATGAGCAGTTCTTC.